This T cell receptor beta chain was observed in a study of identical twins. Study findings and constraints: Rather than following the same donors, the conclusions depended on cross-sectional statistical analysis. The abundant beta clonotypes from cord blood had fewer insertions, and memory repertoires had none of this.

V lost 4 bases and J lost 4, with 22 bases in between. Germline CDR1 SEHNR, CDR2 FQNEAQ (reference sequence). The CDR3 is 17 residues long. This clonotype was found many times. Its antigen is unidentified. MiXCR, applied by TCRdb to the 5' RACE reads, yields one record per CDR3 protein. Here the sample spans roughly 1,500,000 distinct CDR3 sequences, around a third being singletons. The sequencing sample was made of cord blood. This chain connects TRBV7-9 to TRBJ1-2; D might be TRBD1 (6 bases). The source of this sequence is a newborn girl in good health. In DNA, the CDR3 is TGTGCCAGCAGCTCCGTGTACTCGACAGGTCTCACCTATGGCTACACCTTC. This codes for CASSSVYSTGLTYGYTF.